The clone carrying this TCR beta chain was recorded once. The V and J ends lost 4 bases and 0 bases respectively, with 14 bases between them. The CDR3 extends over 17 amino acids. The germline V gene has CDR1 SGHDT and CDR2 YYEEEE. The source of the sample is a study of blood T cell repertoires in COVID-19. The overall study: The study drew acute and convalescent COVID-19 samples from the United States, Italy and Spain. From T cells, B-cell-depleted T cells, or PBMCs came the material, which was cDNA or gDNA.

In the original processing: Cell counts per sample came from amplifying reference gene primers. Clones were read by immunoSEQ multiplex PCR, and TCRdb kept only the in-frame ones, dropping some. V, J and clone size are those of that table, while D and trimming were read from the DNA. The table records approximately 400,000 clones, 88% of them present only once. The sequencing sample was made of peripheral blood. V is TRBV5-6 and J is TRBJ2-6; D remains ambiguous. This TCR came from a woman between 50 and 59 years old with COVID-19, enrolled during active disease. The CDR3 region is CASSPELSHSGANVLTF. CDR3 DNA sequence: TGTGCCAGCAGCCCGGAGCTTTCCCACTCTGGGGCCAACGTCCTGACTTTC.